These 27 T cell receptor beta chains were sequenced from one sample in a study of T cells in Graves' hyperthyroidism and ophthalmopathy. From RNA transcripts, TCR beta CDR3 regions were amplified. Using the HTBI primer set, a first-round RT-PCR was run on the TCR CDR3. TCRdb re-called the multiplex PCR reads through MiXCR, storing one row per CDR3 protein. The sample holds around 340,000 distinct CDR3 sequences, 15% to 20% seen once. Material: blood. The receptors stem from a middle-aged woman with Graves' ophthalmopathy.

The chain carries TRBV5-1 and TRBJ1-1; no clear D. V gave up 3 bases and J gave up 4 bases, with 13 bases separating them. The CDR3 has 14 residues. Germline values: CDR1 SGHRS, CDR2 YFSETQ. The CDR3 DNA follows: TGCGCCAGCAGCTATAACGGGGTTTCCACTGAAGCTTTCTTT. This sequence encodes CASSYNGVSTEAFF.

In this sample, this clonotype turned up once. V and J are TRBV30 and TRBJ1-1; 7 bases are a match to TRBD1. The length of the CDR3 is 14 residues. Trimming took 0 bases from V and 7 from J; bases not matched to a gene: 8. Germline loops: CDR1 GTSNPN, CDR2 SVGIG (reference sequence). DNA of the CDR3: TGTGCCTGGAGTGTTGGGACAGAAAAAAATGAAGCTTTCTTT. It yields the protein CAWSVGTEKNEAFF.

CDR3 sequence: CSVDLGRDQETQYF. The CDR3 DNA reads as TGCAGCGTTGACCTGGGACGTGACCAAGAGACCCAGTACTTC. This chain connects TRBV29-1 to TRBJ2-5; D tentatively reads TRBD1 or TRBD2 (5 bases each). V lost 3 bases and J 0 bases, leaving 11 bases between the germline ends. CDR3 length equals 14 residues. Germline CDR1 SQVTM, CDR2 ANQGSEA.

This clonotype occurred many times. This chain links TRBV12-3 or TRBV12-4 with TRBJ1-2, with a tentative D call TRBD1 (5 bases). Trimming took off 1 base at V and 4 bases at J, with 13 bases between the two ends. This CDR3 comprises 15 residues. The CDR3 sequence is CASSLGSGGSYGYTF. CDR3 nucleotides: TGTGCCAGCAGTTTAGGGAGCGGGGGAAGCTATGGCTACACCTTC.

In its sample, this clonotype was seen many times. The gene calls are TRBV30 and TRBJ2-7; 9 bases are shared with TRBD2. V gave up 2 bases and J gave up 6 bases; unmatched junction bases: 5. The CDR3 consists of 13 residues. In germline, CDR1 is GTSNPN, CDR2 SVGIG (reference sequence). The CDR3 DNA follows: TGTGCCTGGAGTTGGACTAGCGCGCGCGAGCAGTACTTC. Residues: CAWSWTSAREQYF.

This clonotype showed up many times. V usage is TRBV6-2 or TRBV6-3 and J usage is TRBJ2-2, with D perhaps matching TRBD2 (6 bases). CDR1 is MNHEY and CDR2 is SVGEGT in the germline V gene. The CDR3 is 15 amino acids. Trimming took 2 bases from V and 5 from J, leaving 12 bases between them. CDR3 amino acids: CASSYGLTETGELFF. CDR3 bases: TGTGCCAGCAGTTACGGACTAACCGAGACCGGGGAGCTGTTTTTT.

At least ten counts were recorded for this clonotype. A much larger clonotype is one base distant, so this may be a read error. The V gene is TRBV6-2 or TRBV6-3, the J gene TRBJ2-2; 7 bases line up with TRBD1. CDR1 and CDR2 from the germline V gene are MNHEY and SVGEGT. The CDR3 has 16 amino acids. CDR3 loop: CASRVEQGLGTGELLF. CDR3 bases: TGTGCCAGCAGAGTCGAACAGGGGCTCGGCACCGGGGAGCTGCTTTTT.

This clonotype was recorded at least ten times. This rearrangement joins TRBV6-5 to TRBJ2-5, with 15 bases identical to TRBD2. This CDR3 is built from 16 residues. The junction had 3 bases not matched to a gene; V was cut back by 2 bases and J by 5 bases. Germline CDR1 and CDR2: MNHEY and SVGAGI. The CDR3 nucleotides read TGTGCCAGCAGTTACATTGGGACTAGCGGGAGGGAGACCCAGTACTTC. Amino acid sequence: CASSYIGTSGRETQYF.

At least ten counts were recorded for this clonotype. As the CDR3 is not closed by the conserved phenylalanine or tryptophan, this likely results from a read error. The chain uses TRBV28 and TRBJ2-7; the D is unclear. The CDR3 consists of 16 residues. V was cut by 6 bases and J by 1 base, with 19 bases left in between. CDR1 is MDHEN and CDR2 is SYDVKM in the germline V gene. The CDR3 nucleotides read TGTGCCAGCAGACCCCGCCGCCCCACCCCTTCCTACGAGCAGTACCTC. Its protein is CASRPRRPTPSYEQYL.

This clonotype was observed at least ten times. V and J are TRBV29-1 and TRBJ1-1; TRBD1 is a possible D gene (5 bases). This CDR3 contains 13 residues. Trimming stripped 4 bases from V and 1 base from J, with 10 bases between. Germline CDR1 is SQVTM and CDR2 is ANQGSEA. The CDR3 nucleotides read TGCAGCGTTGGGGGACGGGAGAACACTGAAGCTTTCTTT. It specifies CSVGGRENTEAFF.

This clonotype was observed many times. CDR3 bases: TGTGCCAGCAGCCTTCTCACTGGGACTAGCGTCGGCGAGCAGTACTTC. Translation: CASSLLTGTSVGEQYF. The V and J genes are TRBV27 and TRBJ2-7, with 10 bases fitting TRBD2. The V gene's germline CDR1 is MNHEY and CDR2 SMNVEV (reference sequence). This CDR3 contains 16 residues. V lost 6 bases to trimming and J lost 6 bases; unmatched junction nucleotides: 14.

This clonotype was counted only a few times. A read error may produce the germline difference seen at one junction end. The chain carries TRBV5-1 and TRBJ2-7; 14 bases are shared with TRBD2. CDR3 length: 17 residues. The germline V gene has CDR1 SGHRS and CDR2 YFSETQ. CDR3 in amino acids: CTSSRGTSGSHPYEQYF. CDR3 DNA sequence: TGCACCAGCAGCCGGGGGACTAGCGGGAGTCACCCCTACGAGCAGTACTTC.

This clonotype was recorded many times. V is TRBV12-3 or TRBV12-4 and J is TRBJ2-4; D is unresolved. Between the trimmed V and J ends, which lost 0 bases and 8 bases, there was a span of 11 bases. CDR3 length equals 14 residues. CDR3 protein: CASSLASEGDIQYF. In nucleotides, the CDR3 is TGTGCCAGCAGTTTAGCGTCGGAAGGAGACATTCAGTACTTC.

This rearrangement joins TRBV6-2 or TRBV6-3 to TRBJ2-5, with 8 bases fitting TRBD1. The germline CDR1 and CDR2 sequences are MNHEY and SVGEGT. V trimming: 6 bases; J trimming: 7 bases; junction bases outside the gene matches: 10. This CDR3 is 14 amino acids long. CDR3 region: CASRPTGAEGTQYF. The CDR3, as DNA: TGTGCCAGCAGACCGACAGGGGCTGAGGGGACCCAGTACTTC.

This clonotype occurred a few times. This may be a read error, as it is one base from a much larger clone. The CDR3, as DNA: TGTGCCTGGATCCCCGATGGGTTGGCTAAAGCTTTCTTT. This gives the protein CAWIPDGLAKAFF. The chain joins TRBV30 to TRBJ1-1; D is unclear. CDR3 length: 13 residues. Trimming removed 4 bases from V and 9 bases from J, with 18 bases in between. CDR1 GTSNPN and CDR2 SVGIG come from the germline V gene (reference sequence).

This chain connects TRBV12-3 or TRBV12-4 to TRBJ2-7; 13 nucleotides agree with TRBD2. V shed 4 bases and J 5 bases; nucleotides not matched to a gene: 5. The CDR3 sequence is 15 residues long. The CDR3 DNA reads TGTGCCAGCAGTTCCGGGACTAGCGGGAAGCACGAGCAGTACTTC. Residues: CASSSGTSGKHEQYF.

This rearrangement joins TRBV6-5 to TRBJ2-5; TRBD2 matches 14 bases. V shed 1 base, J shed 5 bases, and the junction held 9 bases outside the gene matches. Germline CDR1 MNHEY, CDR2 SVGAGI. The CDR3 covers 18 residues. The chain's CDR3 is CASSYYGTSGGPSETQYF. CDR3 in DNA: TGTGCCAGCAGTTACTACGGGACTAGCGGGGGCCCATCGGAGACCCAGTACTTC.

This clonotype was recorded at least ten times. The chain has TRBV6-5 and TRBJ1-6, with no clear D. Germline CDR1 MNHEY, CDR2 SVGAGI. This CDR3 region has 14 residues. The V gene lost 3 bases and the J gene lost 8 bases, with 11 bases spanning the gap. CDR3 nucleotides: TGTGCCAGCAGTTATGGTCCCGGATATTCACCCCTCCACTTT. Encoded protein: CASSYGPGYSPLHF.

This clonotype was counted at least ten times. This rearrangement joins TRBV28 to TRBJ1-4, with 9 bases identical to TRBD1. Trimming cost V 2 bases and J 8 bases; bases outside gene matches: 9. Germline CDR1 MDHEN, CDR2 SYDVKM. This CDR3 is built from 16 residues. CDR3 DNA: TGTGCCAGCAGTTTAGGTCCGGGACAGGGCGAAGAAAAACTGTTTTTT. Translated: CASSLGPGQGEEKLFF.

This clonotype was observed many times. The genes are TRBV30 and TRBJ2-2; D might be TRBD1 or TRBD2, each matching 5 bases. V was pared by 2 bases and J by 6 bases, with 10 bases between. Germline-derived CDR1 and CDR2 are GTSNPN and SVGIG (reference sequence). The CDR3 runs to 13 residues. The CDR3 spells CAWSIGDPGELFF. For the CDR3, the DNA is TGTGCCTGGAGTATCGGGGACCCCGGGGAGCTGTTTTTT.

This clonotype was recorded at least ten times. The rearrangement uses TRBV11-1 and TRBJ1-1, with D uncertain. The CDR3 covers 13 residues. The V and J ends lost 4 bases and 0 bases respectively, with 6 bases between them. Germline CDR1 reads SGHAT; CDR2 reads FQDESV (reference sequence). CDR3 sequence (DNA): TGTGCCAGCAGCTCAGACATGAACACTGAAGCTTTCTTT. Its translation is CASSSDMNTEAFF.

This clonotype was observed many times. V and J are TRBV12-5 and TRBJ1-5; D possibly corresponds to TRBD1 (5 bases). This CDR3 contains 15 residues. From germline, CDR1 is LGHNT and CDR2 FRNRAP. Deletions cut 7 bases from V and 2 bases from J, with 15 bases between. The CDR3 sequence: CASVPGPTGNQPQHF. The CDR3 DNA sequence: TGTGCTAGTGTTCCGGGGCCAACGGGCAATCAGCCCCAGCATTTT.

This clonotype came up many times. This CDR3 is missing its conserved last phenylalanine or tryptophan, likely due to a read error. V usage is TRBV6-1 and J usage is TRBJ2-5; 13 bases map to TRBD2. The CDR3 consists of 18 residues. Germline trimming cut 5 bases from V and 4 bases from J; bases unmatched to any gene: 13. The germline V gene encodes CDR1 MNHNS and CDR2 SASEGT. Here the CDR3 reads CASSPRPTSGRIGETQYS. The CDR3 coding sequence is TGTGCCAGCAGTCCCCGCCCGACTAGCGGGAGGATCGGAGAGACCCAGTACTCC.

There are many counts of this clonotype. V usage is TRBV6-2 or TRBV6-3 and J usage is TRBJ2-2, with D possibly matching TRBD2 (5 bases). The CDR3 consists of 11 residues. Trimming pared 5 bases from V and 8 bases from J, leaving 6 bases between. The V gene's germline CDR1 is MNHEY and CDR2 SVGEGT. As DNA, the CDR3 is TGTGCCAGCAGTCGGAGGGGGGAGCTGTTTTTT. Translating it yields CASSRRGELFF.

This clonotype has ten or more counts. The rearrangement links TRBV29-1 to TRBJ2-1; TRBD1 agrees at 9 bases. Per the germline V gene, CDR1 is SQVTM and CDR2 is ANQGSEA. CDR3 length: 13 amino acids. V gave up 6 bases and J gave up 6 bases; unmatched junction bases: 6. The CDR3, as DNA: TGCAGCGTGCCGGACAGGGGAATCAATGAGCAGTTCTTC. Amino acid sequence: CSVPDRGINEQFF.

The chain employs TRBV6-1 and TRBJ2-7, with D possibly being TRBD2 (5 bases). Judging by the DNA end, TRBJ2-1 fits better; the J call may be wrong. Germline-derived CDR1 and CDR2 are MNHNS and SASEGT. The CDR3 contains 13 residues. The CDR3 coding sequence is TGTGCCAGCAGTGTCGGGGAGAACTACGAGCAGTTCTTC. It codes for CASSVGENYEQFF.

In its sample, this clonotype was seen many times. This rearrangement joins TRBV12-3 or TRBV12-4 to TRBJ1-1; 9 positions match TRBD1. Trimming took 5 bases from V and 4 from J; bases not matched to a gene: 8. CDR3 length equals 15 residues. CDR3 amino acids: CASSEQDRGRTEAFF. Written as DNA, the CDR3 is TGTGCCAGCAGTGAACAGGACAGGGGTCGCACTGAAGCTTTCTTT.